The 24 T cell receptor beta chains in this list originate from one sample, sequenced in a study of tumor-infiltrating lymphocytes in primary liver carcinoma. For blood RNA, unsorted whole blood served as the source, and germline DNA was extracted too. The authors made TCR beta cDNA from about 500 ng total RNA with a constant-region primer. Library construction for TCR beta comprised three nested multiplex PCR rounds performed with slightly modified ARM-PCR. Two initial PCR rounds of approximately 10 cycles each paired TRBV1-TRBV30 forward primers with a C-beta reverse primer. TCRdb re-called the multiplex PCR reads through MiXCR, storing one row per CDR3 protein. The sample yields about 310,000 distinct CDR3 sequences, almost 60% seen once. The sample consisted of peripheral blood. Receptor source: a woman aged 25 to 39 with primary liver carcinoma and hepatitis B virus infection.

This clonotype was detected ten times or more. The V call is TRBV6-2 or TRBV6-3, the J call TRBJ2-7; 7 bases map to TRBD2. Trimming took 2 bases from V and 4 from J; bases not matched to a gene: 2. The germline V gene encodes CDR1 MNHEY and CDR2 SVGEGT. The CDR3 length is 13 residues. The chain's CDR3 is CASSYGGRYEQYF. The CDR3 DNA is TGTGCCAGCAGTTACGGCGGGAGATACGAGCAGTACTTC.

In nucleotides, the CDR3 is TGCGCCAGCAGCCGACGGACTAGCGGGACGGAGGGGGAGCTGTTTTTT. This encodes CASSRRTSGTEGELFF. The genes are TRBV5-1 and TRBJ2-2; 12 nucleotides match TRBD2. The germline V gene encodes CDR1 SGHRS and CDR2 YFSETQ. V trimming: 4 bases; J trimming: 8 bases; junction bases outside the gene matches: 9. The CDR3 totals 16 residues.

The CDR3 loop is CASSLGGNSGNTIYF. The CDR3, as DNA: TGTGCCAGCAGCTTGGGCGGGAACTCTGGAAACACCATATATTTT. The rearrangement uses TRBV7-9 and TRBJ1-3; D not certain. Trimming took 3 bases from V and 0 from J, leaving 9 bases between them. The CDR3 is 15 residues long. Per the germline V gene, CDR1 is SEHNR and CDR2 is FQNEAQ (reference sequence).

Turning to this clonotype: One junction end does not reproduce the germline sequence, and a read error may be involved. The J gene is TRBJ2-1, the V gene TRBV11-2; possibly TRBD2 for D (6 bases). CDR3 length equals 16 residues. Germline values: CDR1 SGHAT, CDR2 FQNNGV. CDR3 region: CASSPDAGSSYNEQFF. CDR3 DNA sequence: TGTGCCAGCAGCCCCGATGCGGGAAGCTCCTACAATGAGCAGTTCTTT.

Concerning this clonotype itself: This may arise from a read error, as a much more abundant clone is one base away. The V call is TRBV6-2 or TRBV6-3, the J call TRBJ1-5, with TRBD1 matching 9 bases. The CDR3 contains 14 residues. The germline V gene has CDR1 MNHEY and CDR2 SVGEGT. CDR3 amino acids: CASGYGTGHQPQHF. The CDR3 DNA is TGTGCCAGCGGTTACGGGACAGGGCATCAGCCCCAGCATTTT.

This clonotype has more than one count but fewer than ten. This rearrangement joins TRBV13 to TRBJ1-3; D is ambiguous. The CDR3 is 14 residues long. Germline V gives CDR1 PRHDT, CDR2 FYEKMQ (reference sequence). Trimming cost V 7 bases and J 4 bases, with 14 bases left between them. CDR3 sequence: CASNRRNSGNTIYF. CDR3 bases: TGTGCCAGCAACCGCCGAAACAGCGGAAACACCATATATTTT.

This clonotype was seen repeatedly, ten times or more. The chain joins TRBV29-1 to TRBJ1-1; no clear D gene. Germline V lookup: CDR1 SQVTM, CDR2 ANQGSEA. This CDR3 comprises 13 residues. Trimming took off 1 base at V and 0 bases at J, with 6 bases between the two ends. CDR3 amino acids: CSVEGQLNTEAFF. CDR3 DNA: TGCAGCGTTGAAGGCCAGTTGAACACTGAAGCTTTCTTT.

This clonotype was recorded many times. This chain joins TRBV6-1 and TRBJ1-4, with 7 bases aligning to TRBD1. In germline, CDR1 is MNHNS, CDR2 SASEGT. V gave up 6 bases and J gave up 7 bases; unmatched junction bases: 11. This CDR3 has 15 residues. The CDR3 here is CASRERDSWGEKLFF. As DNA, the CDR3 is TGTGCCAGCAGGGAACGGGACAGTTGGGGTGAAAAACTGTTTTTT.

Notes on this clonotype: A much larger clone sits a single nucleotide away, making a read error possible. The gene calls are TRBV29-1 and TRBJ2-1, with 7 bases that match TRBD1. This CDR3 is 13 amino acids long. Trimming at V came to 7 bases and at J to 5 bases, leaving 8 bases not matched to a gene. Germline V lookup: CDR1 SQVTM, CDR2 ANQGSEA. The CDR3 DNA sequence: TGCAGCGCAAAGGGACAGAGCCACAATGAGCAGTTCTTC. Amino acid sequence: CSAKGQSHNEQFF.

This clonotype was seen a few times. At one boundary the junction diverges from the germline segment, which might be a read error. This sequence joins TRBV11-2 and TRBJ2-5; perhaps D is TRBD1 or TRBD2 (5 bases each). The CDR3 consists of 14 residues. The germline CDR1 and CDR2 sequences are SGHAT and FQNNGV. CDR3 region: CASNLGPATETHYF. In DNA, the CDR3 is TGTGCCAGCAACTTGGGACCGGCGACAGAGACCCATTACTTC.

As for this clonotype: A much larger clone lies a single base off, so this may be a read error. CDR3 region: CSIEAVAGADTQYF. DNA for the CDR3: TGCAGCATTGAGGCGGTAGCGGGAGCGGATACGCAGTATTTT. V is TRBV29-1 and J is TRBJ2-3, with 9 nucleotides matching TRBD2. This CDR3 has 14 residues. The germline V gene encodes CDR1 SQVTM and CDR2 ANQGSEA.

V is TRBV11-2 and J is TRBJ2-4; no firm D call. The ends were cut back, 7 bases at V and 3 bases at J, with 13 bases in the middle. Germline CDR1 and CDR2: SGHAT and FQNNGV. This CDR3 is built from 14 residues. CDR3 sequence reads: CASISNGHKNIQYF. The CDR3 DNA reads TGTGCCAGCATCTCGAATGGGCACAAAAACATTCAGTACTTC.

This clonotype was seen ten or more times. The gene calls are TRBV11-2 and TRBJ2-1; D is unclear. The CDR3 runs 15 residues. The V end was cut by 0 bases, the J end by 5 bases, with 11 bases between. Germline CDR1 reads SGHAT; CDR2 reads FQNNGV. CDR3 residues: CASSLERQLHNEQFF. The DNA of the CDR3 is TGTGCCAGCAGCTTAGAGCGGCAGTTGCACAATGAGCAGTTCTTC.

There are many counts of this clonotype. The chain links TRBV6-5 to TRBJ2-5; the D gene is possibly TRBD1 (6 bases). The CDR3 covers 15 residues. V dropped 2 bases and J dropped 1 base, with 11 bases sitting between them. Germline CDR1 reads MNHEY; CDR2 reads SVGAGI. The CDR3 spells CASSYGLDSQETQYF. Written as DNA, the CDR3 is TGTGCCAGCAGTTACGGACTGGACAGCCAAGAGACCCAGTACTTC.

With respect to this clonotype: An end of the junction differs from the germline gene, which may be a read error. This chain joins TRBV19 and TRBJ1-5; 7 positions agree with TRBD1. The CDR3 covers 20 residues. Germline loops: CDR1 LNHDA, CDR2 SQIVND (reference sequence). CDR3 protein: CASSIGATWKGAKGYQPQHF. The CDR3 bases are TGTGCCAGTAGTATCGGGGCCACTTGGAAGGGGGCGAAAGGGTATCAGCCCCAACATTTT.

This chain uses TRBV12-3 or TRBV12-4 with TRBJ1-1, with a weak D call TRBD1 (6 bases). The CDR3 is 15 residues long. Trimming removed 7 bases at V and 10 bases at J, with 25 bases between. The CDR3 reads CASTIEWGWDNGAFF. CDR3 DNA sequence: TGTGCCAGCACCATCGAATGGGGTTGGGACAATGGAGCTTTCTTT.

This chain connects TRBV28 to TRBJ2-1; 7 bases agree with TRBD1. Germline V CDR1 and CDR2: MDHEN, SYDVKM. CDR3 length: 13 residues. V gave up 8 bases and J gave up 4 bases; unmatched junction bases: 5. The CDR3: CASGGQAYNEQFF. As DNA, the CDR3 is TGTGCCAGCGGCGGACAGGCGTACAATGAGCAGTTCTTC.

The chain carries TRBV4-1 and TRBJ2-1; D perhaps matches TRBD1 (6 bases). Germline CDR1 and CDR2: MGHRA and YSYEKL. The CDR3 has 17 amino acids. The ends were cut back, 4 bases at V and 0 bases at J, with 16 bases in the middle. CDR3 DNA: TGCGCCAGCAGCCGCCCTCCAGGGGAGAGCTCCTACAATGAGCAGTTCTTC. It encodes CASSRPPGESSYNEQFF.

This clonotype was recorded a few times. This sequence joins TRBV6-2 or TRBV6-3 and TRBJ2-2; the match to TRBD2 covers 8 bases. Looked up from germline, CDR1 is MNHEY and CDR2 is SVGEGT. The CDR3 sequence is 16 residues long. Trimming at V came to 0 bases and at J to 4 bases, leaving 4 bases not matched to a gene. The CDR3 region is CASSYSRREGTGELFF. The DNA of the CDR3 is TGTGCCAGCAGTTACTCGCGTCGGGAGGGCACCGGGGAGCTGTTTTTT.

In this sample, this clonotype turned up many times. The V and J genes are TRBV11-3 and TRBJ2-5; D is unresolved. Germline V lookup: CDR1 SGHNT, CDR2 YENEEA. The CDR3 consists of 14 residues. Deletions cut 0 bases from V and 4 bases from J, with 9 bases between. The CDR3 loop reads CASSLDGEIETQYF. The CDR3 DNA reads TGTGCCAGCAGCTTAGACGGAGAAATAGAGACCCAGTACTTC.

Of note for this clonotype: A much larger clone is a single base away; this may be a read error. V is TRBV29-1 and J is TRBJ2-3; TRBD1 might be the D (5 bases). From germline, CDR1 is SQVTM and CDR2 ANQGSEA. CDR3 size: 12 residues. Here the CDR3 reads CSTGRITDTRYF. The CDR3 nucleotides read TGCAGTACAGGTCGAATCACAGATACGCGGTATTTT.

The CDR3 coding sequence is TGCGCCAGCAGCCCCTGGACAGGAAACACCATATATTTT. Translated: CASSPWTGNTIYF. The chain uses TRBV4-3 and TRBJ1-3; D is perhaps TRBD1 (5 bases). Germline-derived CDR1 and CDR2 are LGHNA and YSLEER. V gave up 4 bases and J gave up 4 bases, with 8 bases separating them. CDR3 length equals 13 residues.

CDR3 sequence reads: CASSFDSNYGYTF. As DNA, the CDR3 is TGTGCCAGCAGCTTCGACAGCAACTATGGCTACACCTTC. The V and J genes are TRBV7-9 and TRBJ1-2; a weak D match, TRBD1 (5 bases). The CDR3 extends over 13 amino acids. V gave up 3 bases and J gave up 2 bases, with 7 bases separating them. The germline V gene has CDR1 SEHNR and CDR2 FQNEAQ (reference sequence).

The chain combines TRBV4-1 with TRBJ1-1; D unresolved. CDR3 length equals 12 residues. V dropped 3 bases and J dropped 11 bases, with 13 bases sitting between them. The V gene's germline CDR1 is MGHRA and CDR2 YSYEKL. The CDR3 is CASSQNPGEAFF. The CDR3 DNA reads TGCGCCAGCAGCCAGAATCCGGGTGAGGCTTTCTTT.